Listed below are T cell receptor beta chains from one sample, sequenced in a study of CD8+CD57+ T cells in acquired aplastic anemia. Via MiXCR, TCRdb re-called the reads, giving one row per CDR3 protein. The sample has more than 150,000 distinct CDR3 sequences; around three fifths are singletons. Sequenced: sorted CD4+, CD8+, or CD8+CD57+ T cells (not recorded which) from PBMCs. These receptors originate from a human donor with severe aplastic anemia or a healthy control (not recorded which). The CDR3 runs from the conserved cysteine through the conserved F or W. D genes are given only for firm matches. Clone size is not always given. Where it is, it says once, few, many or a class for expanded clones.

size | J | V | D | DNA | CDR3
- | TRBJ1-3 | TRBV5-1 | - | TGCGCCAGCAGCTTGGAAGGACGCTCTGGAAACACCATATATTTT | CASSLEGRSGNTIYF
once | TRBJ2-7 | TRBV7-6 | - | TGTGCCAGCAGCCTCGCGGGGATACCCTACGAGCAGTACTTC | CASSLAGIPYEQYF
few | TRBJ1-6 | TRBV9 | - | TGTGCCAGCAGCGTTGGTAATTCACCCCTCCACTTT | CASSVGNSPLHF
- | TRBJ1-2 | TRBV28 | - | TGTGCCAGCAGTATGACCAACTATGGCTACACCTTC | CASSMTNYGYTF
few | TRBJ2-7 | TRBV4-1 | - | TGCGCCAGCAGCCATCTCAACTACGAGCAGTACTTC | CASSHLNYEQYF
- | TRBJ2-1 | TRBV20-1 | TRBD2 | TGCAGTGCTAGAGACCCGTTCACTAGCGGGAGCGGGGAGCAGTTCTTC | CSARDPFTSGSGEQFF
many | TRBJ1-1 | TRBV7-9 | - | TGTGCCAGCAGCTTAGGGGCCCGCCTTGAAGCTTTCTTT | CASSLGARLEAFF
- | TRBJ1-3 | TRBV15 | - | TGTGCCACCAGCAGGCCGAGGCTGTGCTCTGGAAACACCATATATTTT | CATSRPRLCSGNTIYF
- | TRBJ1-4 | TRBV7-9 | TRBD1 | TGTGCCAGCAGCCCGTCCCGGGACAGGTCAACTAATGAAAAACTGTTTTTT | CASSPSRDRSTNEKLFF
- | TRBJ2-7 | TRBV7-9 | - | TGTGCCAGCAGCCTCCGGGACCCCTTAGAGCAGTACTTC | CASSLRDPLEQYF
many | TRBJ2-2 | TRBV11-2 | - | TGTGCCAGCAGCTTAGAGGAGACCAGCACCGGGGAGCTGTTTTTT | CASSLEETSTGELFF
- | TRBJ1-2 | TRBV15 | - | TGTGCCACCAGAGGGGTAACCCCCTATGGCTACACCTTC | CATRGVTPYGYTF
- | TRBJ2-7 | TRBV6-4 | - | TGTGCCAGCAGCCACCACGGTGCCAGCTACGAGCAGTACTTC | CASSHHGASYEQYF
- | TRBJ2-7 | TRBV20-1 | TRBD1 | TGCAGTGCTAGGGAACAGGGGGCGTCCTACGAGCAGTACTTC | CSAREQGASYEQYF
- | TRBJ1-1 | TRBV10-3 | TRBD1 | TGTGCCACCCTCGCTGAGAGGACAGGCATGAACACTGAAGCTTTCTTT | CATLAERTGMNTEAFF